Included here is one TCR beta chain sequence, with context. These data are taken from a study of CD8+ T cells in alopecia areata. Sequencing relied on a cDNA template that was reverse transcribed from extracted RNA. Generated by immunoSEQ multiplex PCR, the TCRdb table keeps only in-frame clones and is missing some. Of more than 100,000 clones listed, around 53% are singletons. Stated treatment: oral pan-JAK inhibitor, 5-10 mg twice daily. The material was CD4+ T cells sorted from blood, obtained at week 4, from a patient treated with tofacitinib. The sequence derives from a human donor with alopecia areata.

The CDR3 bases are TGTGCCAGCAGCCAAGTGAGTGGGCAGGGGACTGAAGCTTTCTTT. Translated, it gives CASSQVSGQGTEAFF. The V call is TRBV4-2, the J call TRBJ1-1; perhaps TRBD1 as D (6 bases). V lost 1 base to trimming and J lost 5 bases, with 14 bases between them. CDR1 is LGHNA and CDR2 is YNFKEQ in the germline V gene. The CDR3 has 15 amino acids.